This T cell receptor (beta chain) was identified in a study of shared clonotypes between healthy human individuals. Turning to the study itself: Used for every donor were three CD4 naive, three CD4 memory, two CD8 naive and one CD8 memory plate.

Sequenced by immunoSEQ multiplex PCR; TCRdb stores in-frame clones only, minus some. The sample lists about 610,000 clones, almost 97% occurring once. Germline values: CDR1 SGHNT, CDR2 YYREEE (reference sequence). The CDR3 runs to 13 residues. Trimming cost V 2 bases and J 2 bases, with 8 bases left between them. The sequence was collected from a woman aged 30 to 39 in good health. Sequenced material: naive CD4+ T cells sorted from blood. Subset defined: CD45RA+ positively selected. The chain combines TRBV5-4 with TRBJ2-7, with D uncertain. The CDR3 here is CASSFQNAYEQYF. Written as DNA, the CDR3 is TGTGCCAGCAGCTTCCAAAACGCCTACGAGCAGTACTTC.